This TCR beta chain was observed in a study of blood T cell repertoires in COVID-19. The CDR3 runs 14 residues. Unmatched junction bases numbered 7, after V lost 6 bases and J lost 4 bases. CDR1 and CDR2 (germline): MNHEY, SMNVEV (reference sequence). In the authors' workflow: How many nucleated cells were present was estimated from reference gene primer amplification. Here immunoSEQ multiplex PCR was the method, and the copy in TCRdb shows in-frame clones only, minus some. V and J calls plus clone size are reproduced from that table; the DNA served to infer D and trimming. In the table there are hundreds of thousands of clones, more than 75% of which are singletons. Everyone who took part was roughly 18 to 100 years old, and they came from 20 to 25 US areas.

The sequence came from a man aged 30 to 39 with acute COVID-19. Sequenced input: PBMCs or T cells enriched from blood (not recorded which). The chain recombines TRBV27 with TRBJ2-7, with 9 positions matching TRBD1. CDR3 nucleotides: TGTGCCAGCAGCCCCGGGACAGGGAAATACGAGCAGTACTTC. It yields the protein CASSPGTGKYEQYF.